The next 17 T cell receptor beta chains were all read from a single sample in a study of PD-1 blockade in mismatch repair-deficient tumors. The assay was immunoSEQ multiplex PCR, and TCRdb's table has in-frame clones only and misses some. Among tens of thousands of clones listed, 60% to 80% were seen once. Material: peripheral blood, obtained 2 weeks after starting pembrolizumab. All receptors come from an adult with mismatch repair-deficient cancer.

The chain carries TRBV15 and TRBJ1-1; D gene unclear. V lost 3 bases and J lost 1, with 15 bases in between. Looked up from germline, CDR1 is LNHNV and CDR2 is YYDKDF (reference sequence). The CDR3 runs 16 residues. This chain's CDR3 is CATSRGGGGPNTEAFF. The CDR3 DNA is TGTGCCACCAGCAGGGGAGGAGGCGGACCGAACACTGAAGCTTTCTTT.

The V gene is TRBV6-5, the J gene TRBJ1-2; 9 positions agree with TRBD1. The CDR3 length is 16 residues. Germline CDR1 and CDR2: MNHEY and SVGAGI. Trimming took 2 bases from V and 3 from J; bases not matched to a gene: 7. CDR3 protein: CASSYHGQGLDYGYTF. DNA for the CDR3: TGTGCCAGCAGTTACCACGGACAGGGGCTGGACTATGGCTACACCTTC.

The V call is TRBV4-3, the J call TRBJ2-1, with TRBD2 identical over 7 bases. The V segment lost 0 bases and the J segment 5 bases; nucleotides outside the gene matches: 7. CDR1 and CDR2 (germline): LGHNA, YSLEER. The CDR3 runs 16 residues. CDR3 region: CASSQERGAGNNEQFF. In DNA, the CDR3 is TGCGCCAGCAGCCAAGAACGGGGAGCGGGGAACAATGAGCAGTTCTTC.

This chain connects TRBV5-1 to TRBJ2-1; D perhaps matches TRBD1 (5 bases). Germline V gene data show CDR1 as SGHRS and CDR2 as YFSETQ. The CDR3 consists of 15 residues. Trimming stripped 0 bases from V and 7 bases from J, with 14 bases between. As DNA, the CDR3 is TGCGCCAGCAGCTTGGGGTCAGGGTACGGTAATGAGCAGTTCTTC. It translates to CASSLGSGYGNEQFF. The entire variable domain, with the rest obtained from reference TRBV5-1 and TRBJ2-1, is as follows: KAGVTQTPRYLIKTRGQQVTLSCSPISGHRSVSWYQQTPGQGLQFLFEYFSETQRNKGNFPGRFSGRQFSNSRSEMNVSTLELGDSALYLCASSLGSGYGNEQFFGPGTRLTVL.

The chain couples TRBV30 to TRBJ1-5; D unclear. Germline V gene sequence: CDR1 GTSNPN, CDR2 SVGIG (reference sequence). This CDR3 spans 12 amino acids. CDR3: CGAGDGNQPQHF. The CDR3, as DNA: TGTGGCGCCGGGGATGGCAATCAGCCCCAGCATTTT.

This chain links TRBV18 with TRBJ2-7; tentative D call: TRBD1 (5 bases). The CDR3 contains 14 residues. The germline V and J ends were trimmed by 3 bases and 6 bases, with 15 bases remaining between them. The germline V gene has CDR1 KGHSH and CDR2 LQKENI. The CDR3 spells CASSPTQGFLEQYF. CDR3 nucleotide sequence: TGTGCCAGCTCACCTACTCAGGGCTTCCTCGAGCAGTACTTC.

V gene TRBV14 combines with J gene TRBJ2-2; D ambiguous. This CDR3 spans 14 amino acids. Trimming shortened V by 0 bases and J by 6 bases, and 8 bases separated the two germline ends. Germline values: CDR1 SGHDN, CDR2 FVKESK. The CDR3 DNA sequence: TGTGCCAGCAGCCAAGAATTGGGCGCCGGGGAGCTGTTTTTT. It specifies CASSQELGAGELFF.

The CDR3 nucleotides read TGTGCCAGCAGCTTAGGCCGGGACAGGGTCTATGGCTACACCTTC. Amino acids: CASSLGRDRVYGYTF. The rearrangement uses TRBV9 and TRBJ1-2; 9 nucleotides match TRBD1. The germline gives CDR1 SGDLS, CDR2 YYNGEE. Trimming cost V 4 bases and J 4 bases; bases outside gene matches: 8. This CDR3 region has 15 residues.

This CDR3 is CASSYDQQGWGTEAFF. In DNA form, the CDR3 reads TGTGCCAGCAGTTACGACCAACAGGGGTGGGGCACTGAAGCTTTCTTT. The rearrangement links TRBV6-5 to TRBJ1-1; 7 positions agree with TRBD1. The CDR3 is 16 residues long. The ends lost 2 bases at V and 4 bases at J; junction bases unmatched: 10. Germline V lookup: CDR1 MNHEY, CDR2 SVGAGI.

The chain links TRBV5-6 to TRBJ2-1, with TRBD1 identical over 7 bases. Germline trimming cut 4 bases from V and 4 bases from J; bases unmatched to any gene: 11. The germline V gene encodes CDR1 SGHDT and CDR2 YYEEEE. This CDR3 has 16 amino acids. The CDR3 region is CASSLGQTRPYNEQFF. The CDR3 DNA reads TGTGCCAGCAGCCTGGGACAGACAAGACCTTACAATGAGCAGTTCTTC.

The chain carries TRBV19 and TRBJ2-1; TRBD1 agrees at 8 bases. J lost 8 bases, V lost 4 bases, and 7 bases had no gene match. The germline V gene has CDR1 LNHDA and CDR2 SQIVND (reference sequence). This CDR3 spans 14 amino acids. CDR3 nucleotide sequence: TGTGCCAGTAGTAACCAGGGGGCGCGTCATGAGCAGTTCTTC. Translation gives CASSNQGARHEQFF.

This clone was detected once. V is TRBV27 and J is TRBJ2-2; 7 bases match TRBD1. After removal of 5 bases from V and 4 bases from J, the junction contained 10 bases not matched to a gene. In germline, CDR1 is MNHEY, CDR2 SMNVEV (reference sequence). The CDR3 totals 16 residues. In nucleotides, the CDR3 is TGTGCCAGCAGTCCCCGACAGGGAAAAGGCACCGGGGAGCTGTTTTTT. Translated: CASSPRQGKGTGELFF.

V gene TRBV11-1 combines with J gene TRBJ2-3; 7 nucleotides align to TRBD1. The length of the CDR3 is 13 residues. Germline V gene sequence: CDR1 SGHAT, CDR2 FQDESV (reference sequence). V shed 3 bases and J 7 bases; nucleotides not matched to a gene: 4. CDR3 bases: TGTGCCAGCAGCTTCCGGGACAGATATACGCAGTATTTT. It encodes CASSFRDRYTQYF.

The genes are TRBV7-9 and TRBJ1-1; 7 positions match TRBD1. Trimming took 5 bases from V and 4 from J; bases not matched to a gene: 7. Looked up from germline, CDR1 is SEHNR and CDR2 is FQNEAQ (reference sequence). The CDR3 is made up of 14 amino acids. CDR3 in amino acids: CASSGQGVSTEAFF. The CDR3 DNA sequence: TGTGCCAGCAGCGGGCAGGGGGTTTCCACTGAAGCTTTCTTT.

This clone has more than one count but fewer than ten. The chain uses TRBV7-2 and TRBJ1-5; tentative D call: TRBD1 (5 bases). CDR1 is SGHTA and CDR2 is FQGNSA in the germline V gene. The germline V and J ends were trimmed by 4 bases and 9 bases, with 16 bases remaining between them. The CDR3 has 14 residues. CDR3 protein: CASSSRQSLPPQHF. CDR3 sequence (DNA): TGTGCCAGCAGCTCTAGACAGTCTCTCCCGCCCCAGCATTTT.

This clone was recorded once. This chain uses TRBV7-2 with TRBJ2-1, with D uncertain. V was pared by 10 bases and J by 3 bases, with 16 bases between. The CDR3 extends over 14 amino acids. CDR1 is SGHTA, CDR2 FQGNSA, per germline. The CDR3 DNA sequence: TGTGCCACCCGCCGTGACTGGAGCTACAATGAGCAGTTCTTC. It encodes CATRRDWSYNEQFF.

V gene TRBV2 combines with J gene TRBJ1-1, with 9 nucleotides matching TRBD1. Germline V gene data show CDR1 as SNHLY and CDR2 as FYNNEI. V was pared by 10 bases and J by 2 bases, with 8 bases of the junction left unmatched. This CDR3 has 14 amino acids. CDR3: CATYYRGHNTEAFF. CDR3 DNA sequence: TGTGCCACCTATTACAGGGGGCATAACACTGAAGCTTTCTTT.